This is a list of T cell receptor beta chains from one sample in a study of cytomegalovirus exposure and HLA in healthy donors. The repertoire was sequenced with immunoSEQ multiplex PCR; TCRdb's copy has only in-frame clones and lacks some. The sample lists about 94,000 clones; around three fifths were seen once. Sequenced material: PBMCs. These receptors were obtained from a man between 25 and 39 years old in good health and CMV-seronegative. CDR3s include the opening cysteine and the closing phenylalanine or tryptophan. The order of the fields is J gene, clone size, CDR3 length, V gene, CDR3 protein. The listing skips clone size in some rows; elsewhere it reads once, few, many or a size class.

J gene: TRBJ2-3
clone size: once
CDR3 length: 14
V gene: TRBV19
CDR3 protein: CASSMRQSTDTQYF

J gene: TRBJ2-5
clone size: .
CDR3 length: 13
V gene: TRBV7-3
CDR3 protein: CASSFDNQETQYF

J gene: TRBJ2-2
clone size: few
CDR3 length: 16
V gene: TRBV5-1
CDR3 protein: CASSLGDFLNTGELFF

J gene: TRBJ2-7
clone size: few
CDR3 length: 15
V gene: TRBV4-1
CDR3 protein: CASSPGLAGVGEQYF

J gene: TRBJ1-6
clone size: .
CDR3 length: 14
V gene: TRBV18
CDR3 protein: CASSRGQANSPLHF

J gene: TRBJ1-2
clone size: .
CDR3 length: 13
V gene: TRBV5-1
CDR3 protein: CASSPTQPYGYTF

J gene: TRBJ2-5
clone size: .
CDR3 length: 16
V gene: TRBV7-9
CDR3 protein: CASSKQTGGSWETQYF

J gene: TRBJ2-1
clone size: .
CDR3 length: 16
V gene: TRBV27
CDR3 protein: CASSLFRGGAVDEQFF

J gene: TRBJ2-7
clone size: once
CDR3 length: 14
V gene: TRBV7-8
CDR3 protein: CASRQRGVRYEQYF

J gene: .
clone size: .
CDR3 length: 17
V gene: TRBV21-1
CDR3 protein: CASSKTQGSFRLGEQYF

J gene: TRBJ2-1
clone size: few
CDR3 length: 14
V gene: TRBV6-5
CDR3 protein: CASSYSSLYNEQFF

J gene: TRBJ1-4
clone size: once
CDR3 length: 18
V gene: TRBV7-2
CDR3 protein: CASSLVSVWDRGPEKLFF

J gene: TRBJ2-5
clone size: few
CDR3 length: 16
V gene: TRBV5-1
CDR3 protein: CASTRQGGEYQETQYF

J gene: TRBJ2-7
clone size: .
CDR3 length: 15
V gene: TRBV6-5
CDR3 protein: CASRTGTAAGYEQYF

J gene: TRBJ2-1
clone size: .
CDR3 length: 13
V gene: TRBV6-5
CDR3 protein: CASGGQSYNEQFF

J gene: TRBJ1-5
clone size: .
CDR3 length: 20
V gene: TRBV30
CDR3 protein: CAWSVRTVGKFVEGNQPQHF

J gene: TRBJ1-5
clone size: .
CDR3 length: 14
V gene: TRBV7-8
CDR3 protein: CASSPSAANQPQHF

J gene: TRBJ1-5
clone size: few
CDR3 length: 14
V gene: TRBV29-1
CDR3 protein: CSAGTGDSNQPQHF

J gene: TRBJ2-1
clone size: once
CDR3 length: 17
V gene: TRBV2
CDR3 protein: CAGSGTSGRTTHNEQFF

J gene: TRBJ2-1
clone size: .
CDR3 length: 14
V gene: TRBV18
CDR3 protein: CASSPGAQRDEQFF

J gene: TRBJ2-5
clone size: few
CDR3 length: 15
V gene: TRBV27
CDR3 protein: CASREIGGGQETQYF

J gene: TRBJ2-7
clone size: .
CDR3 length: 16
V gene: TRBV30
CDR3 protein: CAWTKVGPRVSYEQYF

J gene: TRBJ1-5
clone size: .
CDR3 length: 14
V gene: TRBV6-5
CDR3 protein: CASSYGPEYQPQHF

J gene: TRBJ2-5
clone size: .
CDR3 length: 13
V gene: TRBV6-5
CDR3 protein: CASSYDIGGTQYF

J gene: TRBJ2-2
clone size: few
CDR3 length: 15
V gene: TRBV9
CDR3 protein: CASSQQGAGTGELFF

J gene: TRBJ2-7
clone size: .
CDR3 length: 14
V gene: TRBV7-2
CDR3 protein: CASMFGVSPYEQYF

J gene: TRBJ2-5
clone size: .
CDR3 length: 14
V gene: TRBV11-3
CDR3 protein: CASSLSRAGETQYF

J gene: TRBJ2-1
clone size: .
CDR3 length: 14
V gene: TRBV30
CDR3 protein: CAWSVGLAGIEQFF

J gene: TRBJ1-2
clone size: .
CDR3 length: 13
V gene: TRBV29-1
CDR3 protein: CSVGSSGIGGYTF

J gene: TRBJ2-1
clone size: .
CDR3 length: 16
V gene: TRBV5-4
CDR3 protein: CASSPSGGRGYNEQFF

J gene: TRBJ1-1
clone size: .
CDR3 length: 16
V gene: TRBV28
CDR3 protein: CASSSPRGQGNTEAFF

J gene: TRBJ2-1
clone size: .
CDR3 length: 16
V gene: TRBV10-1
CDR3 protein: CASSESPRKQNNEQFF